A selection of T cell receptor beta chains follows, all from one sample in a study of T cell changes during pregnancy in multiple sclerosis. The data were produced by immunoSEQ multiplex PCR, yet TCRdb's version contains in-frame clones alone and is incomplete. The data show tens of thousands of clones, with 85% to 95% seen just once and 2.2% held by the top ten. The sample was peripheral blood, taken in the third trimester of pregnancy. These receptors all come from a female donor with multiple sclerosis, enrolled in a pregnancy study. The CDR3 runs from the conserved cysteine through the conserved F or W. Each record gives: V gene, D gene, J gene, clone size, CDR3 DNA, CDR3 protein. D genes are given only for firm matches. Size is stated for part of the rows, as once, few or many counts, or as a class when the clone is expanded.

v_gene: TRBV7-2; d_gene: TRBD2; j_gene: TRBJ2-3; abundance: once; CDR3nt: TGTGCCAGCAGCTTAGTCGGGGTAGCGGGCCCAGATACGCAGTATTTT; CDR3aa: CASSLVGVAGPDTQYF
v_gene: TRBV11-2; d_gene: -; j_gene: TRBJ2-6; abundance: -; CDR3nt: TGTGCCAGCAGCTGGGGGGGCGCAGGGGCCAACGTCCTGACTTTC; CDR3aa: CASSWGGAGANVLTF
v_gene: TRBV4-3; d_gene: -; j_gene: TRBJ1-2; abundance: -; CDR3nt: TGCGCCAGCAGCCAAGAAATACAGAACTATGGCTACACCTTC; CDR3aa: CASSQEIQNYGYTF
v_gene: TRBV18; d_gene: -; j_gene: TRBJ2-2; abundance: -; CDR3nt: TGTGCCAGCTCACCACCCCGGGTAGGCGGGGAGCTGTTTTTT; CDR3aa: CASSPPRVGGELFF
v_gene: TRBV9; d_gene: TRBD1; j_gene: TRBJ2-7; abundance: -; CDR3nt: TGTGCCAGCAGCGAAGGGGGCGTCAAGCAGTACTTC; CDR3aa: CASSEGGVKQYF
v_gene: TRBV4-3; d_gene: TRBD2; j_gene: TRBJ2-1; abundance: -; CDR3nt: TGCGCCAGCAGCCAAGGACCCTCTAGCGGTGCCTACAATGAGCAGTTCTTC; CDR3aa: CASSQGPSSGAYNEQFF
v_gene: TRBV19; d_gene: -; j_gene: TRBJ2-2; abundance: -; CDR3nt: TGTGCCAGTAGAAAACAGGGAGACACCGGGGAGCTGTTTTTT; CDR3aa: CASRKQGDTGELFF
v_gene: TRBV19; d_gene: -; j_gene: TRBJ1-4; abundance: -; CDR3nt: TGTGCCACCTCCAAAGGACAGACGATGGAGAAACTGTTTTTT; CDR3aa: CATSKGQTMEKLFF
v_gene: TRBV27; d_gene: -; j_gene: TRBJ2-7; abundance: once; CDR3nt: TGTGCCAGCAGACGGGATCCCGGCTCCTACGAGCAGTACTTC; CDR3aa: CASRRDPGSYEQYF
v_gene: TRBV19; d_gene: TRBD1; j_gene: TRBJ1-2; abundance: few; CDR3nt: TGTGCCAGTAGTATAGTTTCAGGGGGCTATGGCTACACCTTC; CDR3aa: CASSIVSGGYGYTF
v_gene: TRBV21-1; d_gene: -; j_gene: TRBJ1-2; abundance: -; CDR3nt: TGTGCCAGCACCCGAGTCAGGGATAACTATGGCTACACCTTC; CDR3aa: CASTRVRDNYGYTF
v_gene: TRBV4-3; d_gene: TRBD2; j_gene: TRBJ2-1; abundance: -; CDR3nt: TGCGCCAGCAGCCAAGATGGGGCGGGAGGGCGCAATGAGCAGTTCTTC; CDR3aa: CASSQDGAGGRNEQFF
v_gene: TRBV19; d_gene: -; j_gene: TRBJ2-7; abundance: -; CDR3nt: TGTGCCAGTAGTATAGAAGCGGACAGCTACTACGAGCAGTACTTC; CDR3aa: CASSIEADSYYEQYF
v_gene: TRBV19; d_gene: -; j_gene: TRBJ2-7; abundance: -; CDR3nt: TGTGCCAGTAGTATTGGGGGAGGCTACGAGCAGTACTTC; CDR3aa: CASSIGGGYEQYF
v_gene: TRBV5-6; d_gene: -; j_gene: TRBJ1-6; abundance: once; CDR3nt: TGTGCCAGCAGCTTGTCTCAGGGAGGTTCACCCCTCCACTTT; CDR3aa: CASSLSQGGSPLHF
v_gene: TRBV4-3; d_gene: TRBD2; j_gene: TRBJ2-7; abundance: -; CDR3nt: TGCGCCAGCAGCCAAGGACTAGCGGGAGGGGTCCACGAGCAGTACTTC; CDR3aa: CASSQGLAGGVHEQYF
v_gene: TRBV7-9; d_gene: TRBD2; j_gene: TRBJ2-1; abundance: -; CDR3nt: TGTGCCAGCAGCTTAGCGGGACTAGCGGCTTACTACAATGAGCAGTTCTTC; CDR3aa: CASSLAGLAAYYNEQFF
v_gene: TRBV4-3; d_gene: -; j_gene: TRBJ2-1; abundance: -; CDR3nt: TGCGCCAGCAGCCAGGAGGGATGGGGTGAGCAGTTCTTC; CDR3aa: CASSQEGWGEQFF
v_gene: TRBV25-1; d_gene: TRBD1; j_gene: TRBJ1-4; abundance: few; CDR3nt: TGTGCCAGCAGTGAATCCTTGACAGGGGGAGAAGAAAAACTGTTTTTT; CDR3aa: CASSESLTGGEEKLFF